By frequency, the clone carrying this T cell receptor (beta chain) registers large. Its antigen is unknown. For droplet-based sequencing, live CSF cells were sorted using a live/dead marker. For each CDR3 protein, TCRdb gives one entry from its re-call of the 10x single-cell sequencing reads, without DNA. This sample's table reports roughly 580 distinct CDR3 sequences. CDR3 size: 15 residues. Germline V gives CDR1 SSHAT, CDR2 FNYEAQ (reference sequence). This sample was taken from a study of CD8 T cells in cerebrospinal fluid in Alzheimer's disease. The study, taken as a whole, reports: The largest CSF clone was proportionally bigger in mild cognitive impairment or Alzheimer's disease than controls.

The V call is TRBV7-7, the J call TRBJ2-3; checking the TCRdb D call of TRBD2 is not possible without DNA. This sequence was found in a human donor with Parkinson's disease. The sequencing input was cerebrospinal fluid. CDR3 sequence: CASSLNSGHTDTQYF.